These 26 T cell receptor beta chains originate from one sample sequenced in a study of identical twins. TCRdb used MiXCR to reprocess the 5' RACE reads, holding one entry per CDR3 protein. The sample consists of some 500,000 distinct CDR3 sequences, around 20% of them appearing once. The data were also submitted as part of a second study, on T cells expressing NK-cell markers.

The sequencing input was CD4+ T cells sorted from blood. Receptors were obtained from a young woman in good health.

This clonotype was counted a few times. This chain joins TRBV12-3 or TRBV12-4 and TRBJ1-1; D remains ambiguous. Trimming left V 6 bases short and J 1 base short, with 15 bases between. CDR3 length: 15 amino acids. Written as DNA, the CDR3 is TGTGCCAGCAGCCCTAGGGCCTCAGGGAACACTGAAGCTTTCTTT. The encoded protein is CASSPRASGNTEAFF.

V gene TRBV5-1 combines with J gene TRBJ2-5, with 9 bases aligning to TRBD2. Germline CDR1 is SGHRS and CDR2 is YFSETQ. CDR3 length: 15 residues. Unmatched junction bases numbered 4, after V lost 4 bases and J lost 0 bases. This CDR3 reads CASSDLAGDQETQYF. In DNA form, the CDR3 reads TGCGCCAGCAGCGACTTAGCGGGGGACCAAGAGACCCAGTACTTC.

The rearrangement links TRBV4-3 to TRBJ2-1; 8 positions agree with TRBD2. The V gene end was trimmed by 4 bases and the J gene end by 6 bases; junction bases not matched to a gene: 8. Per germline, CDR1 LGHNA and CDR2 YSLEER. CDR3 length equals 15 residues. CDR3 amino acids: CASSRPGTRSNEQFF. CDR3 in DNA: TGCGCCAGCAGCCGACCCGGGACTAGAAGCAATGAGCAGTTCTTC.

This clonotype was counted only a few times. V and J are TRBV20-1 and TRBJ2-1; 10 bases match TRBD2. Trimming took 3 bases from V and 5 from J; bases not matched to a gene: 4. The CDR3 spans 14 residues. Per germline, CDR1 DFQATT and CDR2 SNEGSKA (reference sequence). CDR3 amino acids: CSASPSGSNNEQFF. CDR3 nucleotide sequence: TGCAGTGCTAGCCCTAGCGGGAGTAACAATGAGCAGTTCTTC.

The sample holds a few counts of this clonotype. The chain uses TRBV5-1 and TRBJ2-3; TRBD1 matches 9 bases. The J segment lost 4 bases and the V segment lost 4 bases, leaving 7 bases of the junction unmatched. Germline lookup yields CDR1 SGHRS and CDR2 YFSETQ. This CDR3 region has 15 residues. The CDR3 spells CASSLGQGTSDTQYF. CDR3 nucleotides: TGCGCCAGCAGCCTAGGACAGGGGACCTCAGATACGCAGTATTTT.

This clonotype was seen more than once but under ten times. V usage is TRBV2 and J usage is TRBJ2-1; D remains unclear. The CDR3 consists of 15 residues. V was trimmed by 3 bases and J by 0 bases, leaving 9 bases between them. The germline CDR1 and CDR2 sequences are SNHLY and FYNNEI. The CDR3 DNA is TGTGCCAGCAGTGACAGGATCAGCTCCTACAATGAGCAGTTCTTC. This codes for CASSDRISSYNEQFF.

The V call is TRBV11-2, the J call TRBJ2-1; TRBD2 is a possible D gene (5 bases). This CDR3 is 16 amino acids long. Germline assignment: CDR1 SGHAT and CDR2 FQNNGV. Between the trimmed V and J ends, which lost 2 bases and 5 bases, there was a span of 16 bases. The CDR3 DNA is TGTGCCAGCAGCTTATTTAGACAAGCGGCAAACAATGAGCAGTTCTTC. Translation: CASSLFRQAANNEQFF.

This clonotype was counted only a few times. The gene calls are TRBV11-2 and TRBJ2-2; TRBD2 agrees at 10 bases. Trimming cost V 2 bases and J 4 bases; bases outside gene matches: 1. The CDR3 extends over 15 amino acids. The germline gives CDR1 SGHAT, CDR2 FQNNGV. The CDR3 DNA is TGTGCCAGCAGCTTACTAGCGGGGGTCACCGGGGAGCTGTTTTTT. Its translation: CASSLLAGVTGELFF.

The chain recombines TRBV11-3 with TRBJ2-5, with a weak D call TRBD2 (5 bases). V lost 5 bases, J lost 0 bases, and 7 bases lay in between. This CDR3 has 13 residues. Germline CDR1 and CDR2: SGHNT and YENEEA. The CDR3 sequence is CASSERHQETQYF. Written as DNA, the CDR3 is TGTGCCAGCAGCGAGCGGCACCAAGAGACCCAGTACTTC.

This chain links TRBV5-1 with TRBJ2-5; no reliable D call. Per the germline V gene, CDR1 is SGHRS and CDR2 is YFSETQ. V lost 0 bases to trimming and J lost 5 bases, with 11 bases between them. The CDR3 sequence is 14 residues long. CDR3: CASSLDGSAETQYF. The CDR3 coding sequence is TGCGCCAGCAGCTTGGACGGGTCGGCGGAGACCCAGTACTTC.

This clonotype was seen repeatedly, ten times or more. The chain has TRBV29-1 and TRBJ2-5; D remains unclear. Per the germline V gene, CDR1 is SQVTM and CDR2 is ANQGSEA. The CDR3 consists of 11 residues. V was trimmed by 4 bases and J by 4 bases, leaving 7 bases between them. The CDR3 here is CSVGAPETQYF. Written as DNA, the CDR3 is TGCAGCGTTGGGGCCCCAGAGACCCAGTACTTC.

The chain has TRBV7-9 and TRBJ1-1, with a weak D call TRBD1 (6 bases). Between the trimmed V and J ends, which lost 5 bases and 4 bases, there was a span of 14 bases. The CDR3 runs 14 residues. The germline V gene encodes CDR1 SEHNR and CDR2 FQNEAQ (reference sequence). The CDR3 protein is CASSATGLPTEAFF. Written as DNA, the CDR3 is TGTGCCAGCAGCGCGACAGGCTTACCCACTGAAGCTTTCTTT.

V and J are TRBV30 and TRBJ2-1; 10 bases align to TRBD1. Germline CDR1 is GTSNPN and CDR2 is SVGIG (reference sequence). The CDR3 covers 13 residues. J lost 14 bases, V lost 2 bases, and 9 bases had no gene match. Here the CDR3 reads CAWSLLAGTGEFF. CDR3 nucleotide sequence: TGTGCCTGGAGTCTCCTGGCCGGGACAGGGGAGTTCTTC.

The V gene is TRBV6-1, the J gene TRBJ1-2, with D perhaps TRBD1 (5 bases). V was cut by 0 bases and J by 4 bases, with 15 bases left in between. In germline, CDR1 is MNHNS, CDR2 SASEGT. CDR3 length: 16 amino acids. CDR3 in amino acids: CASSEAGGAEGYGYTF. CDR3 nucleotide sequence: TGTGCCAGCAGTGAAGCGGGTGGGGCAGAGGGCTATGGCTACACCTTC.

The rearrangement uses TRBV5-6 and TRBJ1-4; no definite D call. The CDR3 spans 15 residues. V lost 1 base and J 6 bases, leaving 13 bases between the germline ends. Germline CDR1 and CDR2: SGHDT and YYEEEE. The CDR3 DNA is TGTGCCAGCAGCTTGATGGTGACAAGTGATGAAAAACTGTTTTTT. Residues: CASSLMVTSDEKLFF.

This clonotype was detected only a few times. The chain employs TRBV12-3 or TRBV12-4 and TRBJ2-5; 15 bases are shared with TRBD2. V gave up 5 bases and J gave up 5 bases; unmatched junction bases: 6. The CDR3 runs 16 residues. In nucleotides, the CDR3 is TGTGCCAGCAGTCCAGGGACTAGCGGGAGGCAGGAGACCCAGTACTTC. Its translation is CASSPGTSGRQETQYF.

This chain links TRBV7-9 with TRBJ2-2; 7 bases are a match to TRBD1. This CDR3 has 16 residues. The germline gives CDR1 SEHNR, CDR2 FQNEAQ (reference sequence). Germline trimming cut 5 bases from V and 2 bases from J; bases unmatched to any gene: 8. CDR3 sequence (DNA): TGTGCCAGCAGCCTGAGGACAGGACAAAACACCGGGGAGCTGTTTTTT. This gives the protein CASSLRTGQNTGELFF.

This clonotype was found many times. The chain joins TRBV4-1 to TRBJ1-5; D possibly corresponds to TRBD1 (5 bases). The CDR3 covers 13 residues. Per the germline V gene, CDR1 is MGHRA and CDR2 is YSYEKL. The V end was cut by 0 bases, the J end by 11 bases, with 11 bases between. Written as DNA, the CDR3 is TGCGCCAGCAGCCAAGATTTGGGACGGTCCCAGCATTTT. Translating it yields CASSQDLGRSQHF.

This clonotype showed up many times. The V call is TRBV20-1, the J call TRBJ2-1; the match to TRBD2 covers 11 bases. Trimming at V came to 0 bases and at J to 4 bases, leaving 2 bases not matched to a gene. The CDR3 is 15 residues long. Germline CDR1 DFQATT, CDR2 SNEGSKA (reference sequence). The CDR3, as DNA: TGCAGTGCTAGAGATCTAGCGGGAGGTTACAATGAGCAGTTCTTC. Amino acid sequence: CSARDLAGGYNEQFF.

V gene TRBV6-1 combines with J gene TRBJ2-7; TRBD2 aligns across 7 bases. In germline, CDR1 is MNHNS, CDR2 SASEGT. Unmatched junction bases numbered 18, after V lost 8 bases and J lost 8 bases. The CDR3 runs 15 residues. CDR3 in amino acids: CASCSRGLGVTKQYF. For the CDR3, the DNA is TGTGCCAGCTGCTCCCGAGGACTAGGGGTTACGAAGCAGTACTTC.

The J gene is TRBJ2-1, the V gene TRBV11-2; D is unclear. CDR3 size: 14 residues. With 6 bases removed from V and 3 bases from J, the gap between germline ends came to 12 bases. The germline gives CDR1 SGHAT, CDR2 FQNNGV. CDR3 protein: CASRSPARYNEQFF. As DNA, the CDR3 is TGTGCCAGCAGGTCCCCGGCGCGCTACAATGAGCAGTTCTTC.

The genes are TRBV12-3 or TRBV12-4 and TRBJ2-1; D is undetermined. This CDR3 region has 11 residues. Trimming took 4 bases from V and 9 from J, leaving 7 bases between them. In DNA, the CDR3 is TGTGCCAGCAGTTATTCCAGTGAGCAGTTCTTC. It yields the protein CASSYSSEQFF.

This sequence joins TRBV12-3 or TRBV12-4 and TRBJ2-3; D might be TRBD2 (6 bases). V lost 3 bases to trimming and J lost 5 bases, with 33 bases between them. The CDR3 loop spans 21 amino acids. CDR3 coding DNA: TGTGCCAGCAGTTTTTTCCTCACATACCTGGCGACTAGGGGTCCCGTAGATACGCAGTATTTT. It is translated as CASSFFLTYLATRGPVDTQYF.

This clonotype was found a few times. This chain uses TRBV12-3 or TRBV12-4 with TRBJ2-7, with 7 bases fitting TRBD1. The CDR3 extends over 13 amino acids. The trim removed 3 bases at V and 3 bases at J, leaving 2 bases unmatched. This CDR3 reads CASSFGQVYEQYF. CDR3 sequence (DNA): TGTGCCAGCAGTTTTGGACAGGTCTACGAGCAGTACTTC.

The chain recombines TRBV11-3 with TRBJ2-4; 10 bases map to TRBD1. With 6 bases clipped from V and 12 bases from J, the junction kept 11 bases outside the gene matches. The CDR3 totals 14 residues. The germline V gene encodes CDR1 SGHNT and CDR2 YENEEA. Here the CDR3 reads CASSSPGQGITQYF. The CDR3 nucleotides are TGTGCCAGCAGTTCTCCGGGACAGGGGATTACTCAGTACTTC.

This clonotype has a handful of counts. The J gene is TRBJ1-1, the V gene TRBV6-5, with TRBD1 matching over 7 bases. Trimming removed 2 bases from V and 5 bases from J; junction bases left unmatched: 5. CDR1 is MNHEY and CDR2 is SVGAGI in the germline V gene. This CDR3 contains 14 residues. This CDR3 reads CASSYETGSTEAFF. CDR3 coding DNA: TGTGCCAGCAGTTACGAGACAGGGAGTACTGAAGCTTTCTTT.